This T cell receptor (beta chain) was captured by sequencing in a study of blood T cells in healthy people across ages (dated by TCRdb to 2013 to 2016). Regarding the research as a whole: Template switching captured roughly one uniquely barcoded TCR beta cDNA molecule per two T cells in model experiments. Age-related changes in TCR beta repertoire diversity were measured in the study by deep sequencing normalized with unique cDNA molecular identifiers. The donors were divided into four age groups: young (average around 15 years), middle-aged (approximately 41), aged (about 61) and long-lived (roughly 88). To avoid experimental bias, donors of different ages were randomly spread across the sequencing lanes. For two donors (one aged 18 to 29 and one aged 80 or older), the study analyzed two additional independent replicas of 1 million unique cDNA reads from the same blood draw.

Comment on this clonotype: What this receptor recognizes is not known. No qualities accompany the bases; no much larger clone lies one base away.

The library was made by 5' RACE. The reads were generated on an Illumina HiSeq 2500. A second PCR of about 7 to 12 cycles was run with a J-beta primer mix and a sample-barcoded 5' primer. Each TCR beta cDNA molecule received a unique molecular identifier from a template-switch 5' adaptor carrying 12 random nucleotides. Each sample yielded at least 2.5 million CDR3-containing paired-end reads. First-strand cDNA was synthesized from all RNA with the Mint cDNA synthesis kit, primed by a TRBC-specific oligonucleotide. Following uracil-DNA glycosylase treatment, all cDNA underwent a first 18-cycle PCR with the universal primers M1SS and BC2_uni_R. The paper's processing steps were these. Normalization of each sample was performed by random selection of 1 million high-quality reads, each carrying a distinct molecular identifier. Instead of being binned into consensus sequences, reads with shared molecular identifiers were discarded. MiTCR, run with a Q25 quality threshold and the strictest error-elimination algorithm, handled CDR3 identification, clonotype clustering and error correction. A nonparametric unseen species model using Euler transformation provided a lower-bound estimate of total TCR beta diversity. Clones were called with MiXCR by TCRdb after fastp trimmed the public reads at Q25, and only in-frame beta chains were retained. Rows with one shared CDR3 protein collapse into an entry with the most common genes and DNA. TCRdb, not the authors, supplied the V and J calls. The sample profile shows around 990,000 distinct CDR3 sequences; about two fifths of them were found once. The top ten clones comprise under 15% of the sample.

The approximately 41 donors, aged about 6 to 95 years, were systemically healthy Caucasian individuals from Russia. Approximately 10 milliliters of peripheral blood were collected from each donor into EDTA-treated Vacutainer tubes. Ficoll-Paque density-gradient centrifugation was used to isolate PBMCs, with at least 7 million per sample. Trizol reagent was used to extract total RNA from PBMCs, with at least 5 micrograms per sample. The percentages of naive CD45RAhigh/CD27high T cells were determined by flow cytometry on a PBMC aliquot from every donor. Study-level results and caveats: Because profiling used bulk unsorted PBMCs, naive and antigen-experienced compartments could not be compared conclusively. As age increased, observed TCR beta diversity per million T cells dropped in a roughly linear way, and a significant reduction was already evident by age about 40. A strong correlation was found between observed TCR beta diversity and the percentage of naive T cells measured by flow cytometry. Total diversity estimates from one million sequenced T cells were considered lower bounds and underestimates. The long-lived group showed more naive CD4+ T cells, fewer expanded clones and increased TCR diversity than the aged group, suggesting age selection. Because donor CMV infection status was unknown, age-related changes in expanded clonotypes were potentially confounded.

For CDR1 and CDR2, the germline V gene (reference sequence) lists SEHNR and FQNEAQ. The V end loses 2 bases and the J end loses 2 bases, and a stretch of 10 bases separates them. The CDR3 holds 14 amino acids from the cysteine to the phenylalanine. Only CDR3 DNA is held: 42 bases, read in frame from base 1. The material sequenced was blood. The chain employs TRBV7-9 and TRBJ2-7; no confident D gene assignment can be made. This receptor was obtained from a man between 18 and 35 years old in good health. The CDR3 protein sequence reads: CASSLIGSPYEQYF. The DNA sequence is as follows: TGTGCCAGCAGCTTAATAGGGTCCCCCTACGAGCAGTACTTC.